A single T cell receptor beta chain is shown here with its context. The antigen is unknown. The PCR had 60 Vbeta and 13 Jbeta primers. This table comes from immunoSEQ multiplex PCR, and its TCRdb copy is limited to in-frame clones, with some not included. The sample table sets out approximately 190,000 clones. Looked up from germline, CDR1 is SGHAT and CDR2 is FQNNGV. V shed 1 base and J 1 base; nucleotides not matched to a gene: 3. The CDR3 runs 16 residues. These data belong to a study of cytomegalovirus exposure and HLA in healthy donors. Study outcomes and limitations: Accounts indicate the classifier identified cytomegalovirus status with strong specificity and sensitivity. In terms of immune exposure information, only CMV serostatus was available.

The sample taken for sequencing was PBMCs. This clonotype was sampled from a man in his thirties or forties in good health and CMV-seronegative. The gene calls are TRBV11-2 and TRBJ2-7; 11 bases match TRBD2. Written as DNA, the CDR3 is TGTGCCAGCAGCTTAGTTAGCGGGGGGGCTTCCTACGAGCAGTACTTC. This encodes CASSLVSGGASYEQYF.